Below are 2 T cell receptor beta chains sequenced from a single sample in a study of cytomegalovirus exposure and HLA in healthy donors. This PCR relied on a set of 60 Vbeta primers and 13 Jbeta primers. Libraries were prepared by immunoSEQ multiplex PCR; TCRdb keeps only in-frame clonotypes and omits some of them. The data contain about 120,000 clones, nearly 80% of them seen just once; the ten biggest clones take up 3.3%. Specimen: PBMCs. These receptors were obtained from a woman aged 30 to 39 in good health and CMV-seropositive.

The chain recombines TRBV27 with TRBJ2-7; TRBD2 is a possible D gene (6 bases). The V and J ends lost 5 bases and 0 bases respectively, with 8 bases between them. CDR1 is MNHEY and CDR2 is SMNVEV in the germline V gene (reference sequence). This CDR3 is 13 amino acids long. CDR3: CASSHGSSYEQYF. CDR3 bases: TGTGCCAGCAGTCACGGGAGCTCCTACGAGCAGTACTTC.

This clone was seen only once. The chain recombines TRBV6-1 with TRBJ2-1; tentatively, D is TRBD1 (6 bases). Trimming took 8 bases from V and 0 from J, leaving 11 bases between them. The germline gives CDR1 MNHNS, CDR2 SASEGT. CDR3 length: 14 amino acids. The CDR3 DNA reads as TGTGCCAGCGTCAGGGACACCTCCTACAATGAGCAGTTCTTC. It codes for CASVRDTSYNEQFF.